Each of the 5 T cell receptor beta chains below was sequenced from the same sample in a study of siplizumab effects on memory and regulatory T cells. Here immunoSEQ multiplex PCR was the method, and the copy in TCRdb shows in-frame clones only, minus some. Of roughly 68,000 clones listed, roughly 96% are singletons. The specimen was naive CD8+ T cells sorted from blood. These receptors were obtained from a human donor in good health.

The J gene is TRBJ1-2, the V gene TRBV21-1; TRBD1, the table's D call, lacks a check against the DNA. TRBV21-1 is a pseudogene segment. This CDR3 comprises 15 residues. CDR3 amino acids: CASSKAGQVRCGYTF. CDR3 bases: TGTGCCAGCAGCAAAGCGGGACAGGTTAGGTGTGGCTACACCTTC.

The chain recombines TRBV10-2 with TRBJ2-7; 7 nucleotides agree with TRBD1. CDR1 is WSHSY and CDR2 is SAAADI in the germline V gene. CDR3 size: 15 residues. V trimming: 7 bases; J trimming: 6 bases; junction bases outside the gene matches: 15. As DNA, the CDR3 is TGCGCCAGCACCGAGACAGGGTCGATATTAAGCGAGCAGTACTTC. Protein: CASTETGSILSEQYF.

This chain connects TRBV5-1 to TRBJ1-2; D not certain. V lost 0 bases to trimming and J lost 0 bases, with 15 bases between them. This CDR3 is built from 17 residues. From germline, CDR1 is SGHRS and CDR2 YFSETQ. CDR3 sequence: CASSLGAVLVTNYGYTF. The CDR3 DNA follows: TGCGCCAGCAGCTTGGGGGCGGTCCTGGTTACTAACTATGGCTACACCTTC.

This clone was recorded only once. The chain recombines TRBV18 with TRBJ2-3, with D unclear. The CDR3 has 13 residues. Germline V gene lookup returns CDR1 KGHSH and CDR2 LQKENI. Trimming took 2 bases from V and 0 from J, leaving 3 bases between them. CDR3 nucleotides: TGTGCCAGCTCACCATCCAGCACAGATACGCAGTATTTT. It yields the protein CASSPSSTDTQYF.

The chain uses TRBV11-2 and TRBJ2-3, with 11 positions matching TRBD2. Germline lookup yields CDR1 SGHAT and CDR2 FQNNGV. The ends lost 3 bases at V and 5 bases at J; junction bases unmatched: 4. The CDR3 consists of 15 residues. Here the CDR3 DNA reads TGTGCCAGCAGCTTGGTAGCGGGGGGGCAAGATACGCAGTATTTT. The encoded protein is CASSLVAGGQDTQYF.